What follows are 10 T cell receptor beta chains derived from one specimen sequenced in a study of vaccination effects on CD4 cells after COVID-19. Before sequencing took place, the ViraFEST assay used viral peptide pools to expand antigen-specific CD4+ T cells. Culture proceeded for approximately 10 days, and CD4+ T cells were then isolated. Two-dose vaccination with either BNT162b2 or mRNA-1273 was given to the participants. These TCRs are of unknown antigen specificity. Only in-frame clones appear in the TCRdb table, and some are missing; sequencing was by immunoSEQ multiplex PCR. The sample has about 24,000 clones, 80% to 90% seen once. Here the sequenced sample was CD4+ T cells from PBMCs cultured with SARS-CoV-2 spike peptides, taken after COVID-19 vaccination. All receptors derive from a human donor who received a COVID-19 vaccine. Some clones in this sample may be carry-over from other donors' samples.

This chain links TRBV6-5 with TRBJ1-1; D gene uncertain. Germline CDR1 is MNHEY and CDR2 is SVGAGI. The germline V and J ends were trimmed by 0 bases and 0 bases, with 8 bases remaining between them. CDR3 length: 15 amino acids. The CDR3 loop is CASSYSGLLNTEAFF. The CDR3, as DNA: TGTGCCAGCAGTTACTCGGGGTTGTTGAACACTGAAGCTTTCTTT.

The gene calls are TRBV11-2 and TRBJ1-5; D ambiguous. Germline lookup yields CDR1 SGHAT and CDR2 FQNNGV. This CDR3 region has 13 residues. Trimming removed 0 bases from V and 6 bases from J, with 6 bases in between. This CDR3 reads CASSLDHGQPQHF. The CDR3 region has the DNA TGTGCCAGCAGCTTAGATCACGGTCAGCCCCAGCATTTT.

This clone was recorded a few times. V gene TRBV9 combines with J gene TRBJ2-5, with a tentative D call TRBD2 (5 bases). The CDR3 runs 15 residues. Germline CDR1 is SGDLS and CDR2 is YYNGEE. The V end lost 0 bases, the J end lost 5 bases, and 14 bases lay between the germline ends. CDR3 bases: TGTGCCAGCAGCGTAGCAGGCGGGCTCGTCGAGACCCAGTACTTC. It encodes CASSVAGGLVETQYF. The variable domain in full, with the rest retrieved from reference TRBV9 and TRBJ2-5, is DSGVTQTPKHLITATGQRVTLRCSPRSGDLSVYWYQQSLDQGLQFLIQYYNGEERAKGNILERFSAQQFPDLHSELNLSSLELGDSALYFCASSVAGGLVETQYFGPGTRLLVL.

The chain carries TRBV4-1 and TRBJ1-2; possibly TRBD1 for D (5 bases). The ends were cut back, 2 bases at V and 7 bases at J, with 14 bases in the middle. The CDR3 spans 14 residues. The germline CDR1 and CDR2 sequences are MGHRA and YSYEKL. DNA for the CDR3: TGCGCCAGCAGCCAACCTTCCAGGGATGTTGGCTACACCTTC. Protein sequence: CASSQPSRDVGYTF.

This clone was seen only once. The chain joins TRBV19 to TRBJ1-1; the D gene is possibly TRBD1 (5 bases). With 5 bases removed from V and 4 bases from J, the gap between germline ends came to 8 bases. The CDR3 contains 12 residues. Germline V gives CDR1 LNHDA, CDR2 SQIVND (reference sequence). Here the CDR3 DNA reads TGTGCCAGTAGTTCCCAGGGCACTGAAGCTTTCTTT. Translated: CASSSQGTEAFF.

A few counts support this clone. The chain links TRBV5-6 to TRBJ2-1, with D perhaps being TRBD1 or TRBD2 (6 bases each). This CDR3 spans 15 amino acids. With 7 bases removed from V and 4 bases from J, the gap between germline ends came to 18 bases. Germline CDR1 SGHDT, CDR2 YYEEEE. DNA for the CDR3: TGTGCCAGCTCAGAGGGGGGATACCCTTACAATGAGCAGTTCTTC. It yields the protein CASSEGGYPYNEQFF. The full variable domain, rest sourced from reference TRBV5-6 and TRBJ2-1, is DAGVTQSPTHLIKTRGQQVTLRCSPKSGHDTVSWYQQALGQGPQFIFQYYEEEERQRGNFPDRFSGHQFPNYSSELNVNALLLGDSALYLCASSEGGYPYNEQFFGPGTRLTVL.

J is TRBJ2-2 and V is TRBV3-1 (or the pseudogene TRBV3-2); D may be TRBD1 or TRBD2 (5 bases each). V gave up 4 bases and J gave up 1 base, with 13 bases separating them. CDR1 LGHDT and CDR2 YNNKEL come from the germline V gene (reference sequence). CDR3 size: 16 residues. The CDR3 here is CASSPHTRGNTGELFF. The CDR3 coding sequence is TGTGCCAGCAGCCCCCATACGAGGGGGAACACCGGGGAGCTGTTTTTT.

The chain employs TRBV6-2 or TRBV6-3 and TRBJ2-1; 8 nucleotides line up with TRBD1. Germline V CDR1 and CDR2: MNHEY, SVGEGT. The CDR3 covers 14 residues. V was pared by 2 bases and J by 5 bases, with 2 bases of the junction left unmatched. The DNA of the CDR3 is TGTGCCAGCAGTTACGCGGACAGGGACAATGAGCAGTTCTTC. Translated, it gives CASSYADRDNEQFF.

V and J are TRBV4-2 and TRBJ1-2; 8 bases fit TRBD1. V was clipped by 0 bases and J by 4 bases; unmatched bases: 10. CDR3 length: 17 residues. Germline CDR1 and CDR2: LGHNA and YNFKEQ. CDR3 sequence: CASSQDDRGAGSYGYTF. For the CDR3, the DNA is TGTGCCAGCAGCCAAGACGACAGGGGCGCGGGTTCCTATGGCTACACCTTC.

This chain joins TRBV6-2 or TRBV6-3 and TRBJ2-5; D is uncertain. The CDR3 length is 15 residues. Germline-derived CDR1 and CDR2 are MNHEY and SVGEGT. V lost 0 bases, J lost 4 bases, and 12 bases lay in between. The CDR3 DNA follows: TGTGCCAGCAGTTACTCTGGGGTCCCCCGAGAGACCCAGTACTTC. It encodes CASSYSGVPRETQYF.